The clone carrying this TCR beta chain was seen more than once but under ten times. Its matching antigen is unknown. One end of the junction does not line up with germline, which may come from a read error. Specified time point: persistent/refractory GD, antithyroid drugs over 5 years with positive TRAb. PBMC RNA was the source of the TCR library. Patients all came to the study from an endocrinology department in Xi'an, China. This sample stems from a study of regulatory T cells in long-lasting Graves disease. Study-wide results and limits: A greater number of public clonotypes (about 2,900) was shared by persistent patients than by new patients (about 990).

Arm-PCR of CDR3 regions and iRepertoire HTBI primers were the basis on which TCR beta libraries were built. TCRdb redid the calling of the multiplex PCR reads with MiXCR, one entry per CDR3 protein. This repertoire shows a few hundred thousand distinct CDR3 sequences, about 25% found once; its top ten account for about a quarter. The CDR3 has 15 residues. The V gene's germline CDR1 is SEHNR and CDR2 FQNEAQ (reference sequence). The sequence was collected from a female donor with Graves disease. Sequences were derived from peripheral blood mononuclear cells (PBMCs), sampled when the disease was refractory, from a patient treated with antithyroid drugs. This sequence joins TRBV7-9 and TRBJ2-7, with 12 nucleotides matching TRBD2. DNA of the CDR3: TGTGCCAGCACCTTAGGACTAGCGGGATCTTACGAGCAGTACTTC. It yields the protein CASTLGLAGSYEQYF.